These 25 T cell receptor beta chains originate from one sample sequenced in a study of blood T cell repertoires in COVID-19. Measured with immunoSEQ multiplex PCR; TCRdb has only the in-frame clones, and not every one. The sample carries more than 250,000 clones, about four fifths recorded once. Specimen: peripheral blood. Every receptor here comes from a woman aged 50 to 60 with acute or convalescent COVID-19.

This clone occurred once. J is TRBJ2-1 and V is TRBV7-2; 8 nucleotides agree with TRBD1. The CDR3 contains 14 residues. Germline V gives CDR1 SGHTA, CDR2 FQGNSA. The V gene end was trimmed by 3 bases and the J gene end by 7 bases; junction bases not matched to a gene: 5. In DNA form, the CDR3 reads TGTGCCAGCAGCTTTTTCAGGGGGCGGAATGAGCAGTTCTTC. Translated, it gives CASSFFRGRNEQFF.

The table lists this clone with a count of one. This chain connects TRBV4-3 to TRBJ1-1; the D is unclear. The CDR3 is 15 amino acids. Germline V gene data show CDR1 as LGHNA and CDR2 as YSLEER. Trimming removed 3 bases at V and 5 bases at J, with 16 bases between. Here the CDR3 DNA reads TGCGCCAGCAGCCAGCCCGGGAACTTGGGGACTGAAGCTTTCTTT. It yields the protein CASSQPGNLGTEAFF.

The gene calls are TRBV18 and TRBJ2-3; a possible D gene is TRBD1 (6 bases). This CDR3 region has 14 residues. The germline CDR1 and CDR2 sequences are KGHSH and LQKENI. Trimming took off 3 bases at V and 5 bases at J, with 12 bases between the two ends. The CDR3 DNA is TGTGCCAGCTCACCCCTGACAGGACAAGATACGCAGTATTTT. It specifies CASSPLTGQDTQYF.

This chain uses TRBV7-2 with TRBJ1-2; D gene ambiguous. Germline-derived CDR1 and CDR2 are SGHTA and FQGNSA. The CDR3 has 13 residues. V gave up 1 base and J gave up 2 bases, with 5 bases separating them. The CDR3 region has the DNA TGTGCCAGCAGCTTAGACTGGAACTATGGCTACACCTTC. This translates into CASSLDWNYGYTF.

The chain is built from TRBV4-2 and TRBJ2-2; possibly TRBD2 for D (5 bases). V was clipped by 1 base and J by 1 base, with 10 bases between them. CDR3 length equals 16 residues. Per the germline V gene, CDR1 is LGHNA and CDR2 is YNFKEQ. The CDR3 reads CASSQVSSRNTGELFF. CDR3 coding DNA: TGTGCCAGCAGCCAAGTTTCTAGCAGGAACACCGGGGAGCTGTTTTTT.

This clone was seen just once. The J gene is TRBJ2-5, the V gene TRBV10-3; 7 bases are a match to TRBD1. CDR3 size: 12 residues. The V gene end was trimmed by 8 bases and the J gene end by 7 bases; junction bases not matched to a gene: 7. Germline assignment: CDR1 ENHRY and CDR2 SYGVKD. This CDR3 reads CAIRTGEGTQYF. DNA of the CDR3: TGTGCCATCCGGACAGGCGAGGGGACCCAGTACTTC.

The chain couples TRBV4-1 to TRBJ1-6; D may be TRBD1 (6 bases). This CDR3 contains 19 residues. Trimming took off 1 base at V and 0 bases at J, with 16 bases between the two ends. CDR1 is MGHRA and CDR2 is YSYEKL in the germline V gene. The CDR3 nucleotides read TGCGCCAGCAGCCAAGGGGGGACACCGACGGCCTCCTATAATTCACCCCTCCACTTT. It yields the protein CASSQGGTPTASYNSPLHF.

The table lists this clone with a count of one. This CDR3 reads CASSRGLAGDGEQFF. The CDR3 nucleotides are TGTGCCAGCAGCCGGGGACTAGCGGGAGACGGTGAGCAGTTCTTC. The chain recombines TRBV6-5 with TRBJ2-1; 14 bases map to TRBD2. V dropped 6 bases and J dropped 9; count of bases not matched to a gene: 7. CDR1 is MNHEY, CDR2 SVGAGI, per germline. The CDR3 is made up of 15 amino acids.

This chain links TRBV27 with TRBJ1-1, with a possible D match to TRBD1 (5 bases). Germline assignment: CDR1 MNHEY and CDR2 SMNVEV (reference sequence). CDR3 size: 17 residues. Between the trimmed V and J ends, which lost 4 bases and 2 bases, there was a span of 20 bases. The DNA for the CDR3 is TGTGCCAGCAGTTCTGGTGTAGGCCGGGGGAGTAACACTGAAGCTTTCTTT. Its translation: CASSSGVGRGSNTEAFF.

This clone was counted once. V and J are TRBV30 and TRBJ1-1, with D perhaps matching TRBD1 (6 bases). Per germline, CDR1 GTSNPN and CDR2 SVGIG (reference sequence). With 7 bases removed from V and 2 bases from J, the gap between germline ends came to 11 bases. CDR3 length: 12 residues. The CDR3 region is CASARGNTEAFF. The DNA for the CDR3 is TGTGCCTCAGCCAGGGGAAACACTGAAGCTTTCTTT.

This chain links TRBV7-6 with TRBJ1-1; 10 nucleotides align to TRBD1. The CDR3 runs to 16 residues. V lost 5 bases, J lost 3 bases, and 9 bases stayed unmatched. The germline CDR1 and CDR2 sequences are SGHVS and FNYEAQ. CDR3 nucleotides: TGTGCCAGCAGCCTATGGGGACAGGGGTTGCACACTGAAGCTTTCTTT. Translating gives CASSLWGQGLHTEAFF.

The chain couples TRBV19 to TRBJ1-1; no definite D call. Trimming stripped 4 bases from V and 4 bases from J, with 13 bases between. The CDR3 has 14 residues. Germline assignment: CDR1 LNHDA and CDR2 SQIVND (reference sequence). In DNA, the CDR3 is TGTGCCAGTAGTACCGTCAGTTTAATCACTGAAGCTTTCTTT. As protein: CASSTVSLITEAFF.

The chain couples TRBV9 to TRBJ1-1; D might be TRBD1 (6 bases). There are 16 residues in the CDR3. V was cut by 2 bases and J by 6 bases, with 20 bases left in between. Germline V lookup: CDR1 SGDLS, CDR2 YYNGEE. CDR3 bases: TGTGCCAGCAGCGTGCTCGGGGGGCAAAAGGTCCCTGAAGCTTTCTTT. This gives the protein CASSVLGGQKVPEAFF.

This rearrangement joins TRBV9 to TRBJ1-3, with D unresolved. Germline values: CDR1 SGDLS, CDR2 YYNGEE. The CDR3 is 14 residues long. Trimming cost V 0 bases and J 8 bases, with 12 bases left between them. CDR3 in amino acids: CASSVGVWRDTIYF. For the CDR3, the DNA is TGTGCCAGCAGCGTAGGAGTCTGGAGGGACACCATATATTTT.

This clone was detected a few times. DNA of the CDR3: TGTGCCAGCTCCCCCGGGACTAGCGGTCACACAGATACGCAGTATTTT. Translation gives CASSPGTSGHTDTQYF. The rearrangement uses TRBV18 and TRBJ2-3; 11 bases match TRBD2. V trimming: 6 bases; J trimming: 2 bases; junction bases outside the gene matches: 7. The CDR3 loop spans 16 amino acids. Germline CDR1 and CDR2: KGHSH and LQKENI.

The rearrangement links TRBV24-1 to TRBJ2-3, with TRBD2 as a possible D gene (5 bases). The CDR3 is 16 residues long. CDR1 and CDR2 (germline): KGHDR, SFDVKD. V lost 3 bases and J lost 2, with 14 bases in between. In DNA form, the CDR3 reads TGTGCCACCAGTGATCCAAGCGGATCCGACACAGATACGCAGTATTTT. Translation: CATSDPSGSDTDTQYF.

The CDR3: CADGGSGNTIYF. The CDR3 nucleotides read TGTGCCGACGGGGGGTCTGGAAACACCATATATTTT. This chain connects TRBV2 to TRBJ1-3, with D perhaps TRBD1 (5 bases). V lost 11 bases, J lost 1 base, and 9 bases lay in between. The CDR3 is made up of 12 amino acids. Germline loops: CDR1 SNHLY, CDR2 FYNNEI.

The chain couples TRBV4-1 to TRBJ2-7; TRBD2 matches 12 bases. Germline CDR1 MGHRA, CDR2 YSYEKL. Trimming took 4 bases from V and 1 from J; bases not matched to a gene: 8. The length of the CDR3 is 17 residues. The CDR3 DNA sequence: TGCGCCAGCAGCCTGGGCCGACTAGCGGGAGAGTCCTACGAGCAGTACTTC. Its translation: CASSLGRLAGESYEQYF.

The V and J genes are TRBV5-5 and TRBJ1-3; D gene unclear. There are 13 residues in the CDR3. Between the trimmed V and J ends, which lost 4 bases and 8 bases, there was a span of 13 bases. The germline V gene has CDR1 SGHKS and CDR2 YYEKEE (reference sequence). CDR3 DNA: TGTGCCAGCAGCCAACCTGACAAGGACACCATATATTTT. The encoded protein is CASSQPDKDTIYF.

The chain's CDR3 is CASNPQSAGDTEAFF. CDR3 nucleotides: TGTGCCAGCAATCCTCAGAGCGCCGGCGACACTGAAGCTTTCTTT. The V and J genes are TRBV6-5 and TRBJ1-1; no clear D. There are 15 residues in the CDR3. CDR1 and CDR2 from the germline V gene are MNHEY and SVGAGI. V shed 7 bases and J shed 3 bases, with 18 bases lying between them.

The chain links TRBV5-1 to TRBJ2-3; D call uncertain. This CDR3 is built from 13 residues. V gave up 0 bases and J gave up 5 bases, with 7 bases separating them. Germline V lookup: CDR1 SGHRS, CDR2 YFSETQ. Written as DNA, the CDR3 is TGCGCCAGCAGCTTGGCGGTCGGAGATACGCAGTATTTT. This gives the protein CASSLAVGDTQYF.

The CDR3 DNA reads as TGCGCCAGCAGCTTGGCCGGGACTGCCGAGACCCAGTACTTC. Residues: CASSLAGTAETQYF. The J gene is TRBJ2-5, the V gene TRBV5-1, with a weak D call TRBD2 (6 bases). Germline lookup yields CDR1 SGHRS and CDR2 YFSETQ. The CDR3 covers 14 residues. The V end was cut by 0 bases, the J end by 5 bases, with 11 bases between.

As DNA, the CDR3 is TGTGCCAGCAGCATACAGGAGAACACTGAAGCTTTCTTT. This codes for CASSIQENTEAFF. The chain links TRBV7-9 to TRBJ1-1; TRBD1 might be the D (5 bases). This CDR3 is 13 amino acids long. V lost 5 bases and J lost 1, with 8 bases in between. Germline V gives CDR1 SEHNR, CDR2 FQNEAQ (reference sequence). Looking up the rest from reference TRBV7-9 and TRBJ1-1 gives the full variable domain: DTGVSQNPRHKITKRGQNVTFRCDPISEHNRLYWYRQTLGQGPEFLTYFQNEAQLEKSRLLSDRFSAERPKGSFSTLEIQRTEQGDSAMYLCASSIQENTEAFFGQGTRLTVV.

The chain recombines TRBV2 with TRBJ2-7; D unresolved. Germline V gene lookup returns CDR1 SNHLY and CDR2 FYNNEI. The CDR3 consists of 11 residues. The V end was cut by 7 bases, the J end by 3 bases, with 7 bases between. The CDR3, as DNA: TGTGCCAGCACGAGGAGCTACGAGCAGTACTTC. This encodes CASTRSYEQYF. Together with reference TRBV2 and TRBJ2-7, the CDR3 gives the full variable domain: EPEVTQTPSHQVTQMGQEVILRCVPISNHLYFYWYRQILGQKVEFLVSFYNNEISEKSEIFDDQFSVERPDGSNFTLKIRSTKLEDSAMYFCASTRSYEQYFGPGTRLTVT.

The V gene is TRBV30, the J gene TRBJ2-3; TRBD2 agrees at 9 bases. The CDR3 has 14 amino acids. Germline CDR1 and CDR2: GTSNPN and SVGIG (reference sequence). The ends lost 4 bases at V and 5 bases at J; junction bases unmatched: 7. CDR3 in amino acids: CAWMWRGGGDTQYF. The CDR3 DNA reads TGTGCCTGGATGTGGCGGGGGGGCGGAGATACGCAGTATTTT.